The 4 T cell receptor beta chains in this list originate from one sample, sequenced in a study of T cell clusters in autoimmune cytopenias. Each sample's input was 200 to 300 ng genomic DNA, about 38,000 genome equivalents. TRB was amplified by touch-down multiplex PCR, primer pools A and B combined. TCRdb reprocessed the multiplex PCR reads, keeping one entry per CDR3 protein, no DNA. The specimen's table records about 4,000 distinct CDR3 sequences. The data also belong to a second study, concerning T cell repertoires in aging, cancer and after chemotherapy.

Input material: peripheral blood. All receptors come from a human donor in good health.

The rearrangement joins TRBV18 to TRBJ1-2. This CDR3 region has 12 residues. Germline lookup yields CDR1 KGHSH and CDR2 LQKENI. CDR3 amino acids: CASSPGIYGYTF.

The chain is built from TRBV20-1 and TRBJ1-4; TCRdb gives TRBD1 as the D gene, but with no DNA this cannot be confirmed. CDR1 is DFQATT, CDR2 SNEGSKA, per germline (reference sequence). The CDR3 has 15 amino acids. CDR3 sequence: CSAYDRLVSNEKLFF.

Frequency places this clonotype as medium-sized. The chain couples TRBV19 to TRBJ1-2; TCRdb's D call of TRBD1 is untestable without DNA. The CDR3 consists of 12 residues. CDR1 LNHDA and CDR2 SQIVND come from the germline V gene (reference sequence). CDR3 amino acids: CASSDRESGYTF.

CDR3 protein: CASSGGPAGFSYNSPLHF. The chain recombines TRBV19 with TRBJ1-6; lacking DNA, the TRBD1 call made by TCRdb goes unchecked. Germline V gene data show CDR1 as LNHDA and CDR2 as SQIVND (reference sequence). The CDR3 loop spans 18 amino acids.